The following is a T cell receptor (beta chain) sequence with its context. Its antigen is not known. This record comes from a study of OX40 agonist ivuxolimab in advanced cancers. CDR3 length: 11 residues. V lost 4 bases, J lost 6 bases, and 6 bases lay in between. CDR1 is SGHKS and CDR2 is YYEKEE in the germline V gene (reference sequence). Measured with immunoSEQ multiplex PCR; TCRdb has only the in-frame clones, and not every one. This sample has over 150,000 clones; roughly 94% occur once, and the top ten carry around 0.28%. Study-level findings and limits: CD4+ and CD8+ blood T cells expanded clonally by week 6 at 0.1 to 3.0 mg/kg. Low levels of normalized T-cell clonal expansion also appeared in some nonresponders. The average count of expanded clones was higher among CD8+ T cells than among CD4+.

The V and J genes are TRBV5-5 and TRBJ2-3, with D uncertain. The source material was CD4+ or CD8+ T cells sorted from blood, sampled in a trial of the OX40 agonist ivuxolimab. The origin of this receptor is an adult with an advanced solid tumor such as melanoma, head and neck, liver or kidney cancer. The DNA of the CDR3 is TGTGCCAGCAGCCCCCAGGATACGCAGTATTTT. It codes for CASSPQDTQYF.